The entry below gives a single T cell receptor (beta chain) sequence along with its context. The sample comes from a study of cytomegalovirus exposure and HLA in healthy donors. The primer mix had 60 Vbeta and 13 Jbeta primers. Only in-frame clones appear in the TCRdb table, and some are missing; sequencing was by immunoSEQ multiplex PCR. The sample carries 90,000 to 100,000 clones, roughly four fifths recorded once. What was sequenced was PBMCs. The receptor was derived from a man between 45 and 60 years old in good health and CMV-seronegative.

The CDR3 here is CASRLTDTQYF. The DNA of the CDR3 is TGCGCCAGCAGACTCACAGATACGCAGTATTTT. The J gene is TRBJ2-3, the V gene TRBV10-2; D is undetermined. The CDR3 length is 11 residues. Germline V gives CDR1 WSHSY, CDR2 SAAADI. The V end lost 6 bases, the J end lost 2 bases, and 3 bases lay between the germline ends.